This T cell receptor (beta chain) was retrieved from a study of blood T cell repertoires in COVID-19. Study context: T cells, B-cell-depleted T cells, or PBMCs supplied cDNA or gDNA.

Germline V gives CDR1 SGHRS, CDR2 YFSETQ. Trimming cost V 4 bases and J 7 bases; bases outside gene matches: 5. CDR3 length: 14 residues. Produced via immunoSEQ multiplex PCR; TCRdb's table is partial and in-frame only. Of 150,000 to 200,000 clones in the sample, approximately 86% were seen once. A single count supports this clone. V usage is TRBV5-1 and J usage is TRBJ1-4; 9 bases are shared with TRBD1. Sequencing was performed on peripheral blood. The sequence was collected from a man aged 65-85 years with acute or convalescent COVID-19. DNA for the CDR3: TGCGCCAGCAGCCTACAGGGGGCGGTTGAAAAACTGTTTTTT. This translates into CASSLQGAVEKLFF.